The 22 T cell receptor beta chains in this list originate from one sample, sequenced in a study of tumor-infiltrating lymphocytes in primary liver carcinoma. Unsorted whole blood supplied the RNA, and germline DNA was extracted too. Reverse transcription of roughly 0.5 ug total RNA with a constant-region primer produced TCR beta cDNA. ARM-PCR, slightly modified, supplied the TCR beta libraries through three nested multiplex PCR rounds. TRBV1-TRBV30 forward primers paired with a C-beta reverse primer drove the first two PCR rounds, ten to eleven cycles each. Each CDR3 protein gets one entry after TCRdb re-called the multiplex PCR reads with MiXCR. Among 180,000 or so distinct CDR3 sequences listed, 60% were seen once. Sequencing was performed on peripheral blood. The receptors originated from a man aged 40-49 years with primary liver carcinoma and hepatitis B virus infection.

The chain uses TRBV5-8 and TRBJ2-1; 12 bases align to TRBD2. CDR1 and CDR2 (germline): SGHTS, YDEGEE. There are 16 residues in the CDR3. J was trimmed by 2 bases and V by 3 bases; bases with no gene match: 3. The CDR3 spells CASSSGLAGTYNEQFF. Here the CDR3 DNA reads TGTGCCAGCAGCTCAGGACTAGCGGGGACCTACAATGAGCAGTTCTTC. The full variable domain, in which reference TRBV5-8 and TRBJ2-1 provide the parts outside the CDR3, is EAGVTQSPTHLIKTRGQQATLRCSPISGHTSVYWYQQALGLGLQFLLWYDEGEERNRGNFPPRFSGRQFPNYSSELNVNALELEDSALYLCASSSGLAGTYNEQFFGPGTRLTVL.

A note on this clonotype: A clone one base away is much larger, so this may be a read error. V usage is TRBV29-1 and J usage is TRBJ1-2; 7 bases match TRBD1. There are 14 residues in the CDR3. V dropped 6 bases and J dropped 6; count of bases not matched to a gene: 13. Germline CDR1 SQVTM, CDR2 ANQGSEA. The CDR3 reads CSVRGWDSGNGYTF. In DNA form, the CDR3 reads TGCAGCGTCAGAGGGTGGGACAGCGGGAATGGCTACACCTTC.

This clonotype has a handful of counts. V gene TRBV29-1 combines with J gene TRBJ1-1, with D unresolved. The germline V gene has CDR1 SQVTM and CDR2 ANQGSEA. The CDR3 runs 14 residues. V lost 4 bases, J lost 3 bases, and 15 bases lay in between. DNA for the CDR3: TGCAGCGTTGCCTTGGACCCAGCGGACACTGAAGCTTTCTTT. It specifies CSVALDPADTEAFF.

V usage is TRBV4-1 and J usage is TRBJ2-1; no reliable D call. CDR3 size: 14 residues. Germline V gene sequence: CDR1 MGHRA, CDR2 YSYEKL. The germline V and J ends were trimmed by 6 bases and 7 bases, with 16 bases remaining between them. The CDR3 here is CASRQIIGLNEQFF. In DNA, the CDR3 is TGCGCCAGCAGGCAGATAATAGGGCTGAATGAGCAGTTCTTC.

The V gene is TRBV29-1, the J gene TRBJ2-1; D remains ambiguous. The CDR3 sequence is 13 residues long. The V gene's germline CDR1 is SQVTM and CDR2 ANQGSEA. CDR3 sequence: CSQSVKGYNEQFF. The CDR3 bases are TGCAGTCAATCGGTCAAGGGTTACAATGAGCAGTTCTTC.

As to this clonotype: The junction departs from the called germline gene at one end, perhaps through a read error. The rearrangement links TRBV24-1 to TRBJ1-2; 9 bases fit TRBD1. The CDR3 extends over 15 amino acids. Per the germline V gene, CDR1 is KGHDR and CDR2 is SFDVKD. The CDR3 nucleotides are TGTGCCACCAGTGAAGGGACAGGGACTAGCTATGACTACACCTTC. Its protein is CATSEGTGTSYDYTF.

As for this clonotype: An end of the junction differs from the germline gene, which may be a read error. The genes are TRBV5-4 and TRBJ2-5, with TRBD1 matching over 9 bases. The CDR3 consists of 15 residues. Germline lookup yields CDR1 SGHNT and CDR2 YYREEE (reference sequence). CDR3 sequence reads: CASNLGQGGRETQYF. In DNA, the CDR3 is TGTGCCAGCAACTTGGGACAGGGAGGACGCGAGACCCAGTACTTC.

This chain joins TRBV6-1 and TRBJ1-4; D remains unclear. CDR1 and CDR2 from the germline V gene are MNHNS and SASEGT. The CDR3 is 15 amino acids. V was shortened by 4 bases and J by 8 bases, with 17 bases between the two germline ends. The CDR3, as DNA: TGTGCCAGCAGTGCCAGACCCGCACCGGGGGAAAAACTGTTTTTT. This codes for CASSARPAPGEKLFF.

The rearrangement uses TRBV6-5 and TRBJ2-5, with 12 bases fitting TRBD2. V was clipped by 0 bases and J by 3 bases; unmatched bases: 5. Germline CDR1 MNHEY, CDR2 SVGAGI. The CDR3 sequence is 17 residues long. This chain's CDR3 is CASSYSELAGGEETQYF. The DNA of the CDR3 is TGTGCCAGCAGTTACTCGGAGCTAGCGGGAGGGGAAGAGACCCAGTACTTC.

A few counts support this clonotype. The rearrangement links TRBV4-1 to TRBJ2-1; 11 bases agree with TRBD2. The CDR3 totals 17 residues. CDR1 and CDR2 from the germline V gene are MGHRA and YSYEKL. The V segment lost 2 bases and the J segment 4 bases; nucleotides outside the gene matches: 7. The CDR3 bases are TGCGCCAGCAGCCAAAAGGGCCTAGCGGGAGGTTACAATGAGCAGTTCTTC. Translated: CASSQKGLAGGYNEQFF.

The chain has TRBV6-5 and TRBJ2-2; D is unclear. V gave up 5 bases and J gave up 4 bases, with 8 bases separating them. CDR1 and CDR2 (germline): MNHEY, SVGAGI. The CDR3 has 13 amino acids. CDR3 amino acids: CASSGRVTGELFF. The CDR3 region has the DNA TGTGCCAGCAGTGGTCGTGTCACCGGGGAGCTGTTTTTT.

A few counts support this clonotype. A much larger clone differs from this one at a single base, so this may be a read error. The chain couples TRBV11-2 to TRBJ2-5; 9 positions match TRBD1. The germline V gene has CDR1 SGHAT and CDR2 FQNNGV. The CDR3 covers 13 residues. The chain's CDR3 is CVSSRDRGETQYF. The CDR3 DNA follows: TGTGTCAGCAGCCGCGACAGGGGGGAGACCCAGTACTTC.

This clonotype has at least ten counts. The rearrangement uses TRBV6-5 and TRBJ1-2; D possibly corresponds to TRBD1 (6 bases). The CDR3 covers 13 residues. From germline, CDR1 is MNHEY and CDR2 SVGAGI. Trimming pared 2 bases from V and 6 bases from J, leaving 10 bases between. CDR3: CASSYVQGDGYTF. In DNA form, the CDR3 reads TGTGCCAGCAGTTACGTACAGGGAGATGGCTACACCTTC.

This chain links TRBV30 with TRBJ2-2; D is undetermined. Germline CDR1 and CDR2: GTSNPN and SVGIG (reference sequence). This CDR3 is built from 13 residues. V was trimmed by 0 bases and J by 5 bases, leaving 7 bases between them. DNA of the CDR3: TGTGCCTGGAGTGTATTGGTTACCGGGGAGCTGTTTTTT. Translation: CAWSVLVTGELFF.

In the case of this clonotype: Germline is not matched at one junction end, which may reflect a read error. The V and J genes are TRBV11-2 and TRBJ2-6, with 7 bases fitting TRBD2. This CDR3 comprises 19 residues. Germline CDR1 and CDR2: SGHAT and FQNNGV. The CDR3 region is CASSFHIGLVGTGADVLTF. CDR3 coding DNA: TGTGCCAGCAGCTTCCATATCGGACTAGTGGGGACTGGGGCCGACGTCCTGACTTTC.

There are a few counts of this clonotype. The rearrangement joins TRBV29-1 to TRBJ2-7, with 10 bases matching TRBD1. This CDR3 region has 15 residues. The junction had 9 bases not matched to a gene; V was cut back by 6 bases and J by 1 base. CDR1 and CDR2 from the germline V gene are SQVTM and ANQGSEA. The CDR3 region is CSVEEGQGGSYEQYF. The DNA of the CDR3 is TGCAGCGTCGAGGAAGGACAGGGGGGGTCCTACGAGCAGTACTTC.

This chain uses TRBV6-2 or TRBV6-3 with TRBJ2-7; D may be TRBD2 (5 bases). V shed 8 bases and J shed 1 base, with 15 bases lying between them. Germline V gene data show CDR1 as MNHEY and CDR2 as SVGEGT. The CDR3 has 14 amino acids. CDR3 amino acids: CASSPRPGSYEQYF. The CDR3 DNA follows: TGTGCCAGCTCCCCCCGGCCGGGGTCCTACGAGCAGTACTTC.

The chain uses TRBV5-1 and TRBJ2-2, with TRBD1 matching over 8 bases. The V gene's germline CDR1 is SGHRS and CDR2 YFSETQ. This CDR3 is built from 16 residues. The V gene end was trimmed by 4 bases and the J gene end by 1 base; junction bases not matched to a gene: 6. The CDR3 is CASSLTGAGNTGELFF. In nucleotides, the CDR3 is TGCGCCAGCAGCCTGACAGGGGCAGGGAACACCGGGGAGCTGTTTTTT.

The sample holds one count of this clonotype. The rearrangement links TRBV5-6 to TRBJ1-2; the match to TRBD1 covers 8 bases. CDR1 and CDR2 (germline): SGHDT, YYEEEE. V shed 4 bases, J shed 5 bases, and the junction held 4 bases outside the gene matches. CDR3 length: 13 residues. Here the CDR3 reads CASSVTGGYGYTF. Written as DNA, the CDR3 is TGTGCCAGCAGCGTAACAGGGGGATATGGCTACACCTTC.

Comments on this clonotype: A read error may account for a junction end that differs from germline. The chain combines TRBV11-3 with TRBJ2-3; D gene uncertain. CDR1 and CDR2 from the germline V gene are SGHNT and YENEEA. The CDR3 runs 14 residues. CDR3 nucleotide sequence: TGTACCAGCAGCTTGACCGAAGCCACAGATACGCAGTATTTT. It yields the protein CTSSLTEATDTQYF. The full variable domain, with the rest looked up from reference TRBV11-3 and TRBJ2-3, is EAGVVQSPRYKIIEKKQPVAFWCNPISGHNTLYWYLQNLGQGPELLIRYENEEAVDDSQLPKDRFSAERLKGVDSTLKIQPAELGDSAVYLCTSSLTEATDTQYFGPGTRLTVL.

The chain has TRBV5-6 and TRBJ1-1; 7 bases line up with TRBD1. This CDR3 spans 15 amino acids. CDR1 is SGHDT, CDR2 YYEEEE, per germline. V lost 4 bases and J lost 5; bases outside the gene matches: 11. The CDR3 loop is CASSELAQGRTEAFF. The CDR3 coding sequence is TGTGCCAGCAGCGAACTGGCACAGGGGCGGACTGAAGCTTTCTTT.

This clonotype was detected a few times. In this CDR3 the conserved last residue, phenylalanine or tryptophan, is missing, so a read error is likely. The chain joins TRBV5-5 to TRBJ2-1; D remains ambiguous. The V gene's germline CDR1 is SGHKS and CDR2 YYEKEE (reference sequence). The CDR3 covers 13 residues. Trimming shortened V by 3 bases and J by 6 bases, and 10 bases separated the two germline ends. CDR3 sequence (DNA): TGTGCCAGCAGCTCCCGGGCTATCAATGAGCAGTTCCTC. This translates into CASSSRAINEQFL.